This TCR beta chain was identified during a study of cytomegalovirus exposure and HLA in healthy donors. General study points: HLA alleles showed associations with 16,951 TCR beta sequences in a later analysis, at a 0.05 false discovery rate. It was assumed in the presence/absence analyses that sequencing depth was roughly uniform across donors.

A word on this clone: Antigen: not known.

Donors counted as nominally healthy when sampled, yet unrecorded immune exposures were likely. The CDR3 spans 15 residues. CDR1 and CDR2 from the germline V gene are LNHNV and YYDKDF (reference sequence). The V gene end was trimmed by 2 bases and the J gene end by 5 bases; junction bases not matched to a gene: 5. 60 Vbeta and 13 Jbeta primers were used in PCR. Produced via immunoSEQ multiplex PCR; TCRdb's table is partial and in-frame only. The sample has some 100,000 clones; approximately 70% are singletons. The sequenced material came from PBMCs. The receptor's source is a middle-aged man in good health and CMV-seronegative. This sequence joins TRBV15 and TRBJ2-1, with 8 positions matching TRBD1. CDR3 residues: CATSRQGAANNEQFF. CDR3 in DNA: TGTGCCACCAGCAGACAGGGGGCCGCCAACAATGAGCAGTTCTTC.